This T cell receptor (beta chain) came from a study of shared clonotypes between healthy human individuals. CDR1 SEHNR and CDR2 FQNEAQ come from the germline V gene (reference sequence). The CDR3 has 13 residues. Deletions cut 5 bases from V and 9 bases from J, with 16 bases between. Over several immunoSEQ plates, each subset's genomic DNA was distributed in even portions. Sequencing used immunoSEQ multiplex PCR; TCRdb keeps in-frame clones, though not all of them. The data contain fewer than 600,000 clones, roughly four fifths of them seen just once; the ten biggest clones take up approximately 12%. The study drew its donors from healthy HIV-negative adults without recent acute infections or vaccinations. There were only Caucasian adults among the donors, and all lived in Nashville, Tennessee. Genomic DNA for unsorted samples, which was extracted with the QIAamp DNA Blood Mini kit, came from around 100 million PBMCs.

The rearrangement joins TRBV7-9 to TRBJ2-5; D perhaps matches TRBD1 (7 bases). Sequenced material: PBMCs. This clonotype was obtained from a woman in her 40s in good health. Some clones in this sample may be carry-over from other donors' samples. CDR3 sequence: CASSAGTAAAQYF. CDR3 sequence (DNA): TGTGCCAGCAGCGCGGGGACAGCGGCGGCCCAGTACTTC.